This TCR beta chain is from a study of control samples from healthy donors and cancer patients. With 4 bases clipped from V and 7 bases from J, the junction kept 6 bases outside the gene matches. The CDR3 length is 13 residues. Germline-derived CDR1 and CDR2 are SQVTM and ANQGSEA. Profiling relied on immunoSEQ multiplex PCR, and the TCRdb table lists in-frame clones only, not all of them. There are 150,000 to 190,000 clones in the sample; about 93% occur only once, and 2% to 2.5% lies in the top ten. The sample consisted of blood. The clonotype originates from a man over 45 in good health. The rearrangement links TRBV29-1 to TRBJ1-2, with 10 bases matching TRBD1. Here the CDR3 DNA reads TGCAGCGTTGGGACCGGGACAGGGGTTGGCTACACCTTC. It yields the protein CSVGTGTGVGYTF.